This T cell receptor (beta chain) is drawn from a study of blood T cell repertoires in COVID-19 (dated by TCRdb to the early 2020s). Broadly, across the study: The collaborator samples originated in the United States, Italy and Spain and spanned the acute and convalescent phases of COVID-19. The prospective study material was composed of cDNA or gDNA derived from T cells, B-cell-depleted T cells, or PBMCs. Deeply sampled blood TCRbeta repertoires from subjects exposed to, actively infected with, or recovered from COVID-19 were included in the dataset. The repertoires were released in a freely available public database intended as a resource for research on the immune response to SARS-CoV-2. Samples came from the ongoing ImmuneRACE study (first 160 participants) plus 1,254 subjects from 6 global collaborators. Nearly every sample came with metadata listing a de-identified subject ID, COVID-19 status, age in years and sex. Where HLA class I and class II types were available, the types were taken from metadata supplied by the sample provider, not from assay-based typing. Overall results and qualifications from the work: The amount of clinical and demographic metadata varied by source and participant and was provided uncurated.

TCRbeta CDR3 regions were amplified from genomic DNA by means of the immunoSEQ Assay, a bias-controlled multiplex PCR. From the authors' description of their analysis: Nucleated cell counts per sample were estimated from amplification of reference gene primers within the assay. Sequence reads were collapsed and filtered to measure the absolute abundance of every unique TCRbeta CDR3 rearrangement. For each sample, productive Simpson clonality was calculated by taking the square root of Simpson's diversity index across productive rearrangements. Held by TCRdb, this immuneACCESS table contains in-frame sequences only and omits some clones. Under half of the omission traces to an unresolved V gene where checked; the cause of the rest is unknown. V, J and clone size are taken as reported in that table, and D and trimming were inferred from the DNA itself. The sample table holds approximately 230,000 clones, of which over 80% were seen once. The ten largest account for around 2% of the sample.

At the junction V is shortened by 4 bases and J by 5 bases, with 14 bases in between. Taken from the germline V gene (reference sequence), the CDR1 and CDR2 loops are LGHDT and YNNKEL. The CDR3 spans 14 residues, from the cysteine through the phenylalanine. Just CDR3 DNA is preserved here, 42 bases in frame from base 1. Participants in the prospective study were enrolled through a virtual design, were aged about 18 to 90 years, and lived in 20 to 30 United States geographic areas. In the prospective study, participants were assigned to cohorts based on the clinical history participants reported in a screening survey and a study questionnaire. For ImmuneRACE Cohort 3, a participant was defined as recovered based on two consecutive negative NP/OP PCR tests, clearance by a healthcare professional, or resolution of symptoms. In the prospective study, mobile phlebotomists collected whole blood, serum and a nasopharyngeal or oropharyngeal swab from each participant. Participants in the prospective study had the option to provide additional blood draws and questionnaires over an approximately 2-month period. Prospective study blood samples were shipped either frozen or at room temperature before DNA extraction.

With regard to this clone: The antigen it recognizes is unknown. There are no base qualities to consult, and no much larger clone falls within one base.

The sequencing sample was made of PBMCs or T cells enriched from blood (not recorded which). This receptor was obtained from a young woman who had recovered from COVID-19. In this chain, TRBV3-1 (or the pseudogene TRBV3-2) is recombined with TRBJ1-2; the D segment cannot be called with confidence. The nucleotide sequence is TGTGCCAGCAGCCCGCGGGCTGAGTGGTATGGCTACACCTTC. Its protein product is CASSPRAEWYGYTF.